The 29 T cell receptor beta chains listed next were all sequenced from one sample in a study of T-cell reconstitution after alpha-beta-depleted transplantation in children. Unique molecular identifiers were incorporated during preparation of the TCRbeta library. Each CDR3 protein gets one entry after TCRdb re-called the PCR reads with MiXCR. The data contain 500,000 to 750,000 distinct CDR3 sequences, over 20% of them singletons. This specimen consisted of PBMCs, obtained before TCRalphabeta/CD19-depleted stem cell transplant. These receptors were obtained from a boy under two years old with Wiskott-Aldrich syndrome, due to receive a stem cell transplant.

This sequence joins TRBV28 and TRBJ2-4; TRBD2 aligns across 10 bases. Germline V lookup: CDR1 MDHEN, CDR2 SYDVKM. The J segment lost 15 bases and the V segment lost 3 bases, leaving 14 bases of the junction unmatched. The CDR3 is 15 amino acids. CDR3 coding DNA: TGTGCCAGCAGTTTTTCGGGGACTAGCGAGAATCTTCGGTACTTC. It codes for CASSFSGTSENLRYF.

There are a few counts of this clonotype. This chain uses TRBV6-1 with TRBJ2-1; perhaps TRBD1 as D (5 bases). This CDR3 is built from 15 residues. V was cut by 6 bases and J by 5 bases, with 17 bases left in between. Germline values: CDR1 MNHNS, CDR2 SASEGT. CDR3 in DNA: TGTGCCAGCAGACAAGGGGCAGTCGGCGACAATGAGCAGTTCTTC. Amino acid sequence: CASRQGAVGDNEQFF.

This clonotype was observed a handful of times. This chain uses TRBV10-3 with TRBJ1-3; no reliable D call. The germline V gene has CDR1 ENHRY and CDR2 SYGVKD. The CDR3 spans 16 residues. The germline V and J ends were trimmed by 3 bases and 0 bases, with 12 bases remaining between them. The chain's CDR3 is CAISDNLISSGNTIYF. CDR3 DNA sequence: TGTGCCATCAGTGATAATTTGATTTCCTCTGGAAACACCATATATTTT.

There are a few counts of this clonotype. This chain joins TRBV27 and TRBJ2-7; tentatively, D is TRBD1 (6 bases). The CDR3 totals 13 residues. V was pared by 4 bases and J by 3 bases, with 10 bases between. Germline assignment: CDR1 MNHEY and CDR2 SMNVEV (reference sequence). In nucleotides, the CDR3 is TGTGCCAGCAGTTACAGGGTCAACTACGAGCAGTACTTC. This codes for CASSYRVNYEQYF.

This clonotype was picked up a small number of times. This chain uses TRBV20-1 with TRBJ2-2; 12 bases map to TRBD2. This CDR3 region has 15 residues. Looked up from germline, CDR1 is DFQATT and CDR2 is SNEGSKA (reference sequence). Trimming at V came to 2 bases and at J to 6 bases, leaving 4 bases not matched to a gene. CDR3 protein: CSARKTSGRPGELFF. CDR3 nucleotide sequence: TGCAGTGCTAGAAAGACTAGCGGGAGACCCGGGGAGCTGTTTTTT.

This clonotype showed up just a few times. The CDR3 nucleotides are TGCAGCGTTGAAAAGCTGGTCCTCAGGGCGACCCAGTACTTC. Amino acids: CSVEKLVLRATQYF. The chain couples TRBV29-1 to TRBJ2-5; tentatively, D is TRBD1 (5 bases). Germline V lookup: CDR1 SQVTM, CDR2 ANQGSEA. Trimming took 2 bases from V and 7 from J, leaving 17 bases between them. CDR3 size: 14 residues. Full variable domain (remainder filled in from reference TRBV29-1 and TRBJ2-5): SAVISQKPSRDICQRGTSLTIQCQVDSQVTMMFWYRQQPGQSLTLIATANQGSEATYESGFVIDKFPISRPNLTFSTLTVSNMSPEDSSIYLCSVEKLVLRATQYFGPGTRLLVL.

V usage is TRBV20-1 and J usage is TRBJ2-1, with D hard to call. Germline CDR1 reads DFQATT; CDR2 reads SNEGSKA (reference sequence). V lost 0 bases to trimming and J lost 6 bases, with 12 bases between them. The CDR3 length is 14 residues. CDR3 in amino acids: CSARDMRLVNEQFF. The DNA of the CDR3 is TGCAGTGCTAGAGATATGAGACTGGTCAATGAGCAGTTCTTC.

The V gene is TRBV20-1, the J gene TRBJ2-4, with 8 positions matching TRBD1. Looked up from germline, CDR1 is DFQATT and CDR2 is SNEGSKA (reference sequence). The CDR3 contains 15 residues. Unmatched junction bases numbered 8, after V lost 6 bases and J lost 1 base. CDR3 loop: CSATRTGKAKNIQYF. The CDR3 nucleotides read TGCAGTGCCACTCGGACAGGGAAGGCCAAAAACATTCAGTACTTC.

This sequence joins TRBV4-1 and TRBJ1-5, with 9 nucleotides matching TRBD1. Germline assignment: CDR1 MGHRA and CDR2 YSYEKL. V gave up 3 bases and J gave up 9 bases; unmatched junction bases: 9. This CDR3 region has 15 residues. CDR3 residues: CASSQEGQGGPPQHF. Here the CDR3 DNA reads TGCGCCAGCAGCCAGGAGGGACAGGGCGGGCCGCCCCAGCATTTT.

This clonotype was picked up a small number of times. This chain links TRBV29-1 with TRBJ2-5, with a weak D call TRBD1 (5 bases). Germline V gene sequence: CDR1 SQVTM, CDR2 ANQGSEA. The V end lost 6 bases, the J end lost 4 bases, and 15 bases lay between the germline ends. This CDR3 comprises 13 residues. The CDR3 loop reads CSVAGWAAETQYF. The DNA of the CDR3 is TGCAGCGTGGCAGGGTGGGCCGCAGAGACCCAGTACTTC.

The table lists this clonotype with a few counts. V usage is TRBV20-1 and J usage is TRBJ2-1, with 9 nucleotides matching TRBD2. The CDR3 contains 16 residues. From germline, CDR1 is DFQATT and CDR2 SNEGSKA (reference sequence). V lost 3 bases and J lost 7; bases outside the gene matches: 13. CDR3 sequence: CSASLRPGLALNEQFF. DNA of the CDR3: TGCAGTGCTAGTCTCCGGCCGGGACTAGCCCTGAATGAGCAGTTCTTC.

V and J are TRBV5-1 and TRBJ2-1; 7 positions match TRBD2. The CDR3 covers 15 residues. Germline V CDR1 and CDR2: SGHRS, YFSETQ. The junction had 12 bases not matched to a gene; V was cut back by 3 bases and J by 9 bases. The CDR3 spells CASSSLGREDVEQFF. The CDR3, as DNA: TGCGCCAGCAGCTCCTTAGGCCGGGAGGATGTTGAGCAGTTCTTC.

This rearrangement joins TRBV4-1 to TRBJ2-5; TRBD2 agrees at 9 bases. The CDR3 has 16 residues. Looked up from germline, CDR1 is MGHRA and CDR2 is YSYEKL. J gave up 5 bases and V 1 base, and 8 bases lay outside the gene matches. In DNA form, the CDR3 reads TGCGCCAGCAGCCAAGCCCCGCGGGAGGGCCCGGAGACCCAGTACTTC. Protein: CASSQAPREGPETQYF.

Only one count was recorded for this clonotype. This chain uses TRBV5-1 with TRBJ2-3; TRBD2 agrees at 8 bases. The germline V gene encodes CDR1 SGHRS and CDR2 YFSETQ. After removal of 0 bases from V and 8 bases from J, the junction contained 8 bases not matched to a gene. The CDR3 spans 15 residues. CDR3 sequence: CASSLGAGDSSTQYF. The DNA of the CDR3 is TGCGCCAGCAGCTTGGGAGCGGGAGATTCTAGTACGCAGTATTTT.

This clonotype was seen only a few times. V usage is TRBV5-5 and J usage is TRBJ1-2; 7 bases are a match to TRBD1. With 4 bases clipped from V and 2 bases from J, the junction kept 2 bases outside the gene matches. The CDR3 runs 13 residues. Germline assignment: CDR1 SGHKS and CDR2 YYEKEE (reference sequence). Written as DNA, the CDR3 is TGTGCCAGCAGCCGGGGACAGAACTATGGCTACACCTTC. Encoded protein: CASSRGQNYGYTF.

In its sample, this clonotype was seen a few times. The chain uses TRBV5-1 and TRBJ1-6; the match to TRBD1 covers 7 bases. This CDR3 has 14 amino acids. J was trimmed by 8 bases and V by 3 bases; bases with no gene match: 5. Germline loops: CDR1 SGHRS, CDR2 YFSETQ. In DNA form, the CDR3 reads TGCGCCAGCAGCTATAACAGGGGCGATTCACCCCTCCACTTT. Protein sequence: CASSYNRGDSPLHF.

The table lists this clonotype with a count of one. One base away lies a much larger clone, so this may be a sequencing read error. The chain joins TRBV2 to TRBJ2-7, with a weak D call TRBD1 (6 bases). Trimming shortened V by 6 bases and J by 0 bases, and 12 bases separated the two germline ends. This CDR3 contains 14 residues. The V gene's germline CDR1 is SNHLY and CDR2 FYNNEI. The CDR3 nucleotides read TGTGCCAGCAGATGGACAGAGAGCTCCTACGAGCAGTACTTC. Protein product: CASRWTESSYEQYF.

This clonotype has just a few counts. CDR3 nucleotide sequence: TGCGCCAGCAGCGCGTCCCGGGGAGAGCCCCAGCATTTT. Translation gives CASSASRGEPQHF. The gene calls are TRBV5-1 and TRBJ1-5; D ambiguous. Germline V gene lookup returns CDR1 SGHRS and CDR2 YFSETQ. The CDR3 contains 13 residues. V was cut by 4 bases and J by 8 bases, with 13 bases left in between.

As DNA, the CDR3 is TGTGCCAGCAGCGCCACCAGCGGGAGAGTCTACGAGCAGTACTTC. Amino acids: CASSATSGRVYEQYF. The chain links TRBV7-6 to TRBJ2-7, with TRBD2 matching 8 bases. The V and J ends lost 5 bases and 3 bases, in that order; junction bases with no gene match: 9. The CDR3 contains 15 residues. CDR1 is SGHVS, CDR2 FNYEAQ, per germline.

The sample holds a few counts of this clonotype. The chain recombines TRBV29-1 with TRBJ2-5, with a possible D match to TRBD2 (5 bases). Germline values: CDR1 SQVTM, CDR2 ANQGSEA. The V and J ends lost 3 bases and 5 bases respectively, with 13 bases between them. There are 13 residues in the CDR3. The DNA for the CDR3 is TGCAGCGTTGATCTGGCTGGCGGGGAGACCCAGTACTTC. As protein: CSVDLAGGETQYF.

This clonotype has a handful of counts. This chain uses TRBV2 with TRBJ2-2; D is unresolved. V was cut by 1 base and J by 8 bases, with 8 bases left in between. The CDR3 is 13 amino acids. Germline assignment: CDR1 SNHLY and CDR2 FYNNEI. The CDR3 spells CASSEVRHGELFF. The CDR3, as DNA: TGTGCCAGCAGTGAAGTAAGGCATGGGGAGCTGTTTTTT.

The V call is TRBV5-5, the J call TRBJ2-7; no definite D call. Germline V CDR1 and CDR2: SGHKS, YYEKEE (reference sequence). The CDR3 extends over 18 amino acids. Trimming left V 4 bases short and J 5 bases short, with 28 bases between. CDR3 in amino acids: CASSTRIDGRVGLDEQYF. The CDR3 DNA reads TGTGCCAGCAGCACCCGAATCGATGGTCGGGTGGGATTGGACGAGCAGTACTTC.

The J gene is TRBJ2-1, the V gene TRBV5-1; possible D gene TRBD2, 6 bases. The germline CDR1 and CDR2 sequences are SGHRS and YFSETQ. Trimming stripped 0 bases from V and 8 bases from J, with 15 bases between. The CDR3 loop spans 15 amino acids. In DNA form, the CDR3 reads TGCGCCAGCAGCTTGGCTGGGACTTACCACGATGAGCAGTTCTTC. It encodes CASSLAGTYHDEQFF.

The chain is built from TRBV4-2 and TRBJ2-7, with 14 bases identical to TRBD2. The CDR3 is 16 residues long. The germline gives CDR1 LGHNA, CDR2 YNFKEQ. V shed 4 bases, J shed 4 bases, and the junction held 6 bases outside the gene matches. The CDR3 coding sequence is TGTGCCAGCAGCCCCGGGACTAGCGGGAGAAAGTACGAGCAGTACTTC. This gives the protein CASSPGTSGRKYEQYF.

This clonotype was observed a few times. The chain joins TRBV5-5 to TRBJ2-3, with 14 nucleotides matching TRBD2. V gave up 5 bases and J gave up 4 bases; unmatched junction bases: 3. The CDR3 extends over 15 amino acids. Germline CDR1 is SGHKS and CDR2 is YYEKEE (reference sequence). The CDR3 protein is CASRTGLAGADTQYF. CDR3 bases: TGTGCCAGCAGGACGGGACTAGCGGGAGCAGATACGCAGTATTTT.

A few counts support this clonotype. This may arise from a read error, as a much more abundant clone is one base away. The rearrangement links TRBV12-3 or TRBV12-4 to TRBJ2-3, with 8 bases that match TRBD2. With 4 bases clipped from V and 1 base from J, the junction kept 4 bases outside the gene matches. The CDR3 consists of 15 residues. The CDR3 region has the DNA TGTGCCAGCAGTTCGACTAGCGCGCGCACAGATACGCAGTATTTT. Translated, it gives CASSSTSARTDTQYF.

This clonotype was seen a handful of times. The chain joins TRBV15 to TRBJ2-3; D uncertain. The length of the CDR3 is 11 residues. V lost 8 bases to trimming and J lost 2 bases, with 5 bases between them. CDR1 and CDR2 from the germline V gene are LNHNV and YYDKDF (reference sequence). Here the CDR3 DNA reads TGTGCCACCGGCGTCACAGATACGCAGTATTTT. The encoded protein is CATGVTDTQYF.

This clonotype has just a few counts. The rearrangement links TRBV27 to TRBJ2-1, with 10 bases fitting TRBD1. V was pared by 3 bases and J by 6 bases, with 5 bases of the junction left unmatched. The CDR3 length is 15 residues. The germline gives CDR1 MNHEY, CDR2 SMNVEV (reference sequence). In nucleotides, the CDR3 is TGTGCCAGCAGTTTGCCCGGACAGGGGGGCAATGAGCAGTTCTTC. This codes for CASSLPGQGGNEQFF.

This chain connects TRBV5-1 to TRBJ1-3; no clear D. CDR3 size: 12 residues. Germline CDR1 and CDR2: SGHRS and YFSETQ. Trimming took off 4 bases at V and 2 bases at J, with 4 bases between the two ends. The CDR3 protein is CASSQPGNTIYF. CDR3 nucleotide sequence: TGCGCCAGCAGCCAACCTGGAAACACCATATATTTT.